This TCR beta chain derives from a study of T-cell reconstitution after alpha-beta-depleted transplantation in children. Germline CDR1 reads MNHEY; CDR2 reads SVGAGI. The CDR3 totals 14 residues. V was cut by 11 bases and J by 1 base, with 17 bases left in between. The authors prepared the TCRbeta library with unique molecular identifiers. TCRdb called the PCR reads again in MiXCR, with one record for every CDR3 protein. The sample holds under 450,000 distinct CDR3 sequences, 13% seen once. This rearrangement joins TRBV6-5 to TRBJ1-1; D possibly corresponds to TRBD1 (5 bases). This clonotype was sampled from a human donor who donated a stem cell graft to a child with Fanconi anemia. The source material was PBMCs, sampled from the stem cell graft. In DNA, the CDR3 is TGTGCCGGGTCTTCGGGGGGGACGAACACTGAAGCTTTCTTT. This encodes CAGSSGGTNTEAFF.